A selection of T cell receptor beta chains follows, all from one sample in a study of memory CD4+ T cells and cytomegalovirus serostatus. Clones were read by immunoSEQ multiplex PCR, and TCRdb kept only the in-frame ones, dropping some. The sample carries tens of thousands of clones, around 79% recorded once. Sequences were obtained from memory CD4+ T cells from blood. These receptors came from an adult in good health and CMV-seronegative. CDR3s include the opening cysteine and the closing phenylalanine or tryptophan. The D gene is left open where the match is weak.

J gene | V gene | D gene | CDR3 protein | CDR3 DNA
TRBJ1-1 | TRBV15 | NA | CATSRARGMNTEAFF | TGTGCCACCAGCAGAGCAAGGGGCATGAACACTGAAGCTTTCTTT
TRBJ2-2 | TRBV6-1 | NA | CASSEPSGRGTGELFF | TGTGCCAGCAGTGAGCCGTCGGGGAGAGGCACCGGGGAGCTGTTTTTT
TRBJ1-6 | TRBV27 | NA | CASSWVQSSYNSPLHF | TGTGCCAGCAGTTGGGTACAGAGCTCCTATAATTCACCCCTCCACTTT
TRBJ1-5 | TRBV4-1 | NA | CASSPTWRDGNQPQHF | TGCGCCAGCAGCCCCACCTGGAGGGACGGCAATCAGCCCCAGCATTTT
TRBJ1-1 | TRBV19 | NA | CASSSSMNTEAFF | TGTGCCAGTAGCTCCAGCATGAACACTGAAGCTTTCTTT
TRBJ1-5 | TRBV19 | NA | CASSIAGGTGHF | TGTGCCAGTAGTATAGCCGGGGGCACGGGGCATTTT
TRBJ1-1 | TRBV6-4 | NA | CASSDRGNTEAFF | TGTGCCAGCAGTGACAGGGGGAACACTGAAGCTTTCTTT
TRBJ2-7 | TRBV19 | TRBD2 | CASSIRGGTYEQYF | TGTGCCAGTAGTATTCGGGGGGGAACCTACGAGCAGTACTTC
TRBJ1-5 | TRBV19 | NA | CASSIPQRTYHSNQPQHF | TGTGCCAGTAGTATACCACAGCGGACATACCATAGCAATCAGCCCCAGCATTTT
TRBJ1-5 | TRBV11-2 | NA | CASSQQGNSNQPQHF | TGTGCCAGCAGCCAACAGGGTAATAGCAATCAGCCCCAGCATTTT